The source of this T cell receptor beta chain is a study of T cell changes during pregnancy in multiple sclerosis. Germline CDR1 SGHNT, CDR2 YYREEE (reference sequence). Trimming shortened V by 1 base and J by 5 bases, and 10 bases separated the two germline ends. This CDR3 spans 14 amino acids. The data were produced by immunoSEQ multiplex PCR, yet TCRdb's version contains in-frame clones alone and is incomplete. The repertoire holds roughly 40,000 clones, with about 89% as singletons. Only a few counts were recorded for this clone. Here the sequenced sample was CD4+ T cells from peripheral blood mononuclear cells, taken in the first trimester of pregnancy. The rearrangement joins TRBV5-4 to TRBJ2-1; weak D call: TRBD2 (6 bases). This TCR was sampled from a female donor with multiple sclerosis, enrolled in a pregnancy study. The CDR3: CASSLKGTHNEQFF. The CDR3 DNA reads as TGTGCCAGCAGCTTGAAGGGGACTCACAATGAGCAGTTCTTC.